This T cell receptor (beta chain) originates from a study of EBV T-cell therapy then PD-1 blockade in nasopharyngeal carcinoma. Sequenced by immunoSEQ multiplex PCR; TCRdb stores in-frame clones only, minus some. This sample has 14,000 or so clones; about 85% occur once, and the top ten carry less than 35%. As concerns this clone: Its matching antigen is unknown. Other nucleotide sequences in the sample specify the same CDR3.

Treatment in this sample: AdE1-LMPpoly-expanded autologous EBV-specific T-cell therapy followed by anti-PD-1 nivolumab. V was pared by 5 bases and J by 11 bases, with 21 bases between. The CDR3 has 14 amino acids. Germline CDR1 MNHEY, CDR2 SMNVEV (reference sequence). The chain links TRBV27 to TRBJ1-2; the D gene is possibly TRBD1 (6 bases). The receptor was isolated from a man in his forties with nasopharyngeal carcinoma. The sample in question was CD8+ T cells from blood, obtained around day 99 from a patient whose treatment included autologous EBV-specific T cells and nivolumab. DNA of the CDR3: TGTGCCAGCAGTCTTCAAGGGGGGCTGGGGCGGTACACCTTC. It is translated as CASSLQGGLGRYTF.